Listed below are T cell receptor beta chains from one sample, sequenced in a study of cytomegalovirus exposure and HLA in healthy donors. TCRdb keeps only in-frame clones here, not all; method: immunoSEQ multiplex PCR. There are more than 140,000 clones in the sample; 64% occur only once, and approximately 2.9% lies in the top ten. The sequencing input was PBMCs. The receptors were gathered from a woman aged 25 to 39 in good health and CMV-seropositive. The CDR3 runs from the conserved cysteine through the conserved F or W. Each record gives: J gene, clone size, D gene, V gene, CDR3 DNA, CDR3 protein. D genes are given only for firm matches. Size tells how often a clone was seen (once, few, many) or the class of an expanded clone, and some rows leave it out.

TRBJ1-1 - - TRBV19 TGTGCCAGTAGTATAGCCTCCGTTGAAGCTTTCTTT CASSIASVEAFF
TRBJ2-5 - TRBD2 TRBV7-9 TGTGCCAGCAGCTTAGTGGCTAGCGGTGAGACCCAGTACTTC CASSLVASGETQYF
TRBJ2-7 - - TRBV19 TGTGCCAGTACTTTTTCCCGGGGCTCCTACGAGCAGTACTTC CASTFSRGSYEQYF
TRBJ1-1 - - TRBV18 TGTGCCAGCTCACCAAGACAGGCCACTGAAGCTTTCTTT CASSPRQATEAFF
TRBJ1-2 - TRBD1 TRBV4-2 TGTGCCAGCAGCCAAGAAACCGGGACAGCCTATGGCTACACCTTC CASSQETGTAYGYTF
TRBJ1-4 - - TRBV30 TGTGCCTGGACCCCAGGGACTACAGGGGAAAAACTGTTTTTT CAWTPGTTGEKLFF
TRBJ1-4 few - TRBV5-1 TGCGCCAGCAGCTTATCACAGGCTAATGAAAAACTGTTTTTT CASSLSQANEKLFF
TRBJ2-2 few TRBD2 TRBV5-4 TGTGCCAGCAGCTTGGGACTAGCGGGAGGGCCAAGAACCGGGGAGCTGTTTTTT CASSLGLAGGPRTGELFF
TRBJ1-2 - - TRBV29-1 TGCAGCGCTAGGGGGACGGAAAATAACTATGGCTACACCTTC CSARGTENNYGYTF
TRBJ2-1 - - TRBV28 TGTGCCAGCGGGACTCTACCCTACAATGAGCAGTTCTTC CASGTLPYNEQFF
TRBJ1-4 - - TRBV18 TGTGCCAGCTCACCGGATCTGCAGGGTGAAAAACTGTTTTTT CASSPDLQGEKLFF
TRBJ2-7 - TRBD2 TRBV28 TGTGCCATCGCCCCGATGGGAGGGAGATACGAGCAGTACTTC CAIAPMGGRYEQYF
TRBJ1-3 - - TRBV19 TGTGCCAGTAGGAGTGCGGCAGATGGAAACACCATATATTTT CASRSAADGNTIYF
TRBJ1-2 - TRBD1 TRBV25-1 TGTGCCAGCAGTGCCCGGGACAGGGGTACTGGCTACACCTTC CASSARDRGTGYTF
TRBJ1-3 - - TRBV28 TGTGCCAGCACAGAGGGAGCTGGAAACACCATATATTTT CASTEGAGNTIYF
TRBJ1-6 - - TRBV4-1 TGCGCCAGCAGCCAAGCCACGCGGGGGCCGAGAAAATCACCCCTCCACTTT CASSQATRGPRKSPLHF
TRBJ1-6 - - TRBV7-9 TGTGCCAGCAGCTTTGTCCAGGGTTTGGAGTCACCCCTCCACTTT CASSFVQGLESPLHF
TRBJ1-2 - TRBD1 TRBV9 TGTGCCAGCAGCGACCGAGGACAGGGAGCTAACTATGGCTACACCTTC CASSDRGQGANYGYTF
TRBJ2-2 once TRBD2 TRBV28 TGTGCCAGCAGTTTAGCTAGCGGGGTCGGAGCCGGGGAGCTGTTTTTT CASSLASGVGAGELFF
TRBJ1-1 - - TRBV5-1 TGCGCCAGCAGCTTAATCCCCAGTACCGAAGCTTTCTTT CASSLIPSTEAFF
TRBJ1-3 - TRBD1 TRBV5-1 TGCGCCAGCAGCCGCCGGGACAGCTCTGGAAACACCATATATTTT CASSRRDSSGNTIYF
TRBJ2-1 - - TRBV7-9 TGTGCCAGCACCCGCCACGGGGGCAATGAGCAGTTCTTC CASTRHGGNEQFF
TRBJ2-3 - TRBD2 TRBV6-5 TGTGCCAGCAGTTACCTAGCGGGGGGGGCAGATACGCAGTATTTT CASSYLAGGADTQYF
TRBJ2-1 - TRBD2 TRBV7-9 TGTGCCAGCAGCCCTGCCTATCTAGCGGGATTATACAATGAGCAGTTCTTC CASSPAYLAGLYNEQFF
TRBJ1-1 - - TRBV29-1 TGCAGCGTTTGGTTCAGGGGGAACACTGAAGCTTTCTTT CSVWFRGNTEAFF
TRBJ2-7 few TRBD1 TRBV28 TGTGCCAGCAGTGGTTGGGACAGGGCCACGCCTCCCTACGAGCAGTACTTC CASSGWDRATPPYEQYF
TRBJ2-7 - TRBD1 TRBV4-2 TGTGCCAGCAGCCAAGATCGCCAGGGGGCGGGTGAGCAGTACTTC CASSQDRQGAGEQYF
TRBJ1-1 - - TRBV7-9 TGTGCCAGCAGCGCGTTAGAAGCTTTCTTT CASSALEAFF
TRBJ2-1 - TRBD1 TRBV5-6 TGTGCCAGCAGACAAGGGACAGGGCTCCACGAGCAGTTCTTC CASRQGTGLHEQFF
TRBJ1-1 - - TRBV2 TGTGCCAGCATCCTCTGGGCCGCTGAAGCTTTCTTT CASILWAAEAFF
TRBJ2-3 - TRBD2 TRBV7-7 TGTGCCAGCAGCCGAGGGACTAGCGGGACGAACACAGATACGCAGTATTTT CASSRGTSGTNTDTQYF
TRBJ1-2 - - TRBV28 TGTGCCAGCAGTTTCCCGTCGGTTAACTATGGCTACACCTTC CASSFPSVNYGYTF
TRBJ2-7 - - TRBV20-1 TGCAGTGCTAGTGGCCCTGGCGAGCAGTACTTC CSASGPGEQYF
TRBJ1-3 - TRBD1 TRBV7-9 TGTGCCAGCAGCCGTACAGGGGCGGGAAATGGAAACACCATATATTTT CASSRTGAGNGNTIYF
TRBJ2-3 few - TRBV6-1 TGTGCCAGCAGTGACAGGCCGAACACAGATACGCAGTATTTT CASSDRPNTDTQYF
TRBJ2-1 once TRBD1 TRBV6-5 TGTGCCAGCATCAAACCGACAGGGGGTGGGTATGAGCAGTTCTTC CASIKPTGGGYEQFF
TRBJ1-6 - - TRBV11-2 TGTGCCAGCAGCTTCGACATTCAGGGGTCACCCCTCCACTTT CASSFDIQGSPLHF
TRBJ2-5 - - TRBV7-9 TGTGCCAGCAGCCATCAGCCCCGTCGCGGAGAGACCCAGTACTTC CASSHQPRRGETQYF
TRBJ1-1 - - TRBV5-1 TGCGCCAGCAGCCGTTACCCCACAGTGAACACTGAAGCTTTCTTT CASSRYPTVNTEAFF
TRBJ1-2 - - TRBV28 TGTGCCAGCAGACGGGACATTGGCTATGGCTACACCTTC CASRRDIGYGYTF
TRBJ1-2 few - TRBV16 TGTGCCAGCAGCTTCGGCGGGGGTAGCGGAGTCTATGGCTACACCTTC CASSFGGGSGVYGYTF
TRBJ2-5 once - TRBV7-8 TGTGCCAGCAGCTTAGCGAGGGGGAGAGAGACCCAGTACTTC CASSLARGRETQYF
TRBJ1-2 few TRBD1 TRBV2 TGTGCCAGCAGTGAGCGACAGGGGACCTATGGCTACACCTTC CASSERQGTYGYTF
TRBJ2-5 - TRBD2 TRBV28 TGTGCCAGCAGATTAGCGGGGATAGAGACCCAGTACTTC CASRLAGIETQYF
TRBJ2-7 once TRBD2 TRBV2 TGTGCCAACTCCTACGGGAGGAGCTACGAGCAGTACTTC CANSYGRSYEQYF
TRBJ2-7 - TRBD2 TRBV27 TGTGCCAGCAGGCCCCGACTAGCGGGAGACCGGGAGCAGTACTTC CASRPRLAGDREQYF
TRBJ1-1 - TRBD1 TRBV19 TGTGCCAGTAGTTCGCAGGGACAGGCGAACACTGAAGCTTTCTTT CASSSQGQANTEAFF
TRBJ1-6 - - TRBV11-3 TGTGCCAGCAGGGTCGGCGGCTCACCCCTCCACTTT CASRVGGSPLHF
TRBJ1-5 - - TRBV30 TGTGCCTGGGGACGCAGGGGTCAGCCCCAGCATTTT CAWGRRGQPQHF
TRBJ2-7 - - TRBV30 TGTGCCTGGAGTGTACTGGAGGTGCGGTACTTC CAWSVLEVRYF
TRBJ1-6 few - TRBV18 TGTGCCAGCTCACCGGGGCCTTACAGTCATTCACCCCTCCACTTT CASSPGPYSHSPLHF
TRBJ2-7 few - TRBV4-1 TGCGCCAGCAGCCAAGATCCAGTTAGCGGTGCCTACGAGCAGTACTTC CASSQDPVSGAYEQYF
TRBJ2-5 - TRBD2 TRBV9 TGTGCCAGCAGCCCACAAACACTAGCGGGGAGAGAGACCCAGTACTTC CASSPQTLAGRETQYF
TRBJ2-3 - - TRBV9 TGTGCCAGCAGCGTAGTATCCGGCGGAGATACGCAGTATTTT CASSVVSGGDTQYF
TRBJ2-7 - - TRBV5-1 TGCGCCAGCAGCTTGGCTGGTAGCGCGGTAAGGTACGAGCAGTACTTC CASSLAGSAVRYEQYF
TRBJ2-2 few - TRBV5-4 TGTGCCAGCAGCTTATGGGGAGGCACCGGGGAGCTGTTTTTT CASSLWGGTGELFF
TRBJ2-2 - TRBD1 TRBV6-1 TGTGCCAGCAGTCACAGACAGGGATTTACCGGGGAGCTGTTTTTT CASSHRQGFTGELFF
TRBJ2-3 - TRBD2 TRBV13 TGTGCCAGCAGCCGCCTGAGCGGGGGCCTCACAGATACGCAGTATTTT CASSRLSGGLTDTQYF
TRBJ2-2 few - TRBV5-4 TGTGCCAGCAGCTTGAATTCGGAGGCAGGGGAGCTGTTTTTT CASSLNSEAGELFF
TRBJ2-7 few TRBD2 TRBV6-1 TGTGCCAGCAGTGAATTAACGGGAGGGCCCTACGAGCAGTACTTC CASSELTGGPYEQYF